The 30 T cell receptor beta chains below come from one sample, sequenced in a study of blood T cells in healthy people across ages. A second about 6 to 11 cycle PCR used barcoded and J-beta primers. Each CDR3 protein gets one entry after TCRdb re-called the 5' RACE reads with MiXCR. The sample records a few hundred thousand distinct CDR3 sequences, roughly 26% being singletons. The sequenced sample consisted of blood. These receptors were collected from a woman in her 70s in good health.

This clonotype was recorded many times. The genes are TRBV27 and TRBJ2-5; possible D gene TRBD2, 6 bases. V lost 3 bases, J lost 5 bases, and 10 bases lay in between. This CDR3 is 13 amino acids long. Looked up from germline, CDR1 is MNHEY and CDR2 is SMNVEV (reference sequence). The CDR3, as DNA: TGTGCCAGCAGTTTGGAGGGGCGGGAGACCCAGTACTTC. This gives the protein CASSLEGRETQYF.

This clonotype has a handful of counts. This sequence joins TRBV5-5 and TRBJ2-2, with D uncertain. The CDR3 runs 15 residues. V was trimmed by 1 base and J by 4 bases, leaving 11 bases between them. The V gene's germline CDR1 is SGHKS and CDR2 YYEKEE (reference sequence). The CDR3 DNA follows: TGTGCCAGCAGCTTGTTTAGGCGAGGCACCGGGGAGCTGTTTTTT. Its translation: CASSLFRRGTGELFF.

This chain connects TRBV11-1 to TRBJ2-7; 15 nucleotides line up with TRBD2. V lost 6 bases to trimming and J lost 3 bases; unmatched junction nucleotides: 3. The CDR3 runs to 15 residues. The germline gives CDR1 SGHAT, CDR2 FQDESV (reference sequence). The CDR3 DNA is TGTGCCAGCAGTGGGACTAGCGGGAGGTTCTACGAGCAGTACTTC. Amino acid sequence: CASSGTSGRFYEQYF.

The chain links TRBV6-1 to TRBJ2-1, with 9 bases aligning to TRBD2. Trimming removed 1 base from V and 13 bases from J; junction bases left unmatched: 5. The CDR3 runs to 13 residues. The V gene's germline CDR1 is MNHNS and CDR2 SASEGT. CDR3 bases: TGTGCCAGCAGTGAAGTACTAGCGGGTACCCAGTTCTTC. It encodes CASSEVLAGTQFF.

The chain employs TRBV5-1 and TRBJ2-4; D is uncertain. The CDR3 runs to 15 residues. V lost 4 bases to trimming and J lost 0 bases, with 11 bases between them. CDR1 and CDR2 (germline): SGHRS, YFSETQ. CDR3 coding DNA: TGCGCCAGCAGCCCGGGCCGGACAGCCAAAAACATTCAGTACTTC. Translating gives CASSPGRTAKNIQYF.

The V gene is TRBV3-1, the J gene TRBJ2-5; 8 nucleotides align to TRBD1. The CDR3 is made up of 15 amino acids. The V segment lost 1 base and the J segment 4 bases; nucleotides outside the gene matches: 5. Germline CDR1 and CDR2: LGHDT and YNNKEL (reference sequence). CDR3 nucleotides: TGTGCCAGCAGCCAAGCAGCGACAGGGGCAGAGACCCAGTACTTC. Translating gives CASSQAATGAETQYF.

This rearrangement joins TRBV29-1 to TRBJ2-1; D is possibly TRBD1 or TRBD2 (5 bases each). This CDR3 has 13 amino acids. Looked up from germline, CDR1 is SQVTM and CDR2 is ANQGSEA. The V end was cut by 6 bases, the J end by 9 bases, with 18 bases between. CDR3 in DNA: TGCAGCGTGGCGGACTTTTACGGGACTGAGCAGTTCTTC. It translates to CSVADFYGTEQFF.

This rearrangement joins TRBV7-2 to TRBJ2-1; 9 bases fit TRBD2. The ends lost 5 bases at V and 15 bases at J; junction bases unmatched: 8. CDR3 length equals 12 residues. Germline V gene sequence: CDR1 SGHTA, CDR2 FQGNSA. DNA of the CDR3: TGTGCCAGCAGCCCCCTAGCGGGGCCACCGTTCTTC. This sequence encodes CASSPLAGPPFF.

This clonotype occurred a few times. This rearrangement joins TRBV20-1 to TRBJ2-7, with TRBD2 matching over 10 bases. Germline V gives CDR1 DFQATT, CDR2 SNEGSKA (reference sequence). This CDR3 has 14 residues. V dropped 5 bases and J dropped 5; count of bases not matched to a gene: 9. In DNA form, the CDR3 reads TGCAGTGCTCTAAGGACTAGCGGTGGGGACGAGCAGTACTTC. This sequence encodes CSALRTSGGDEQYF.

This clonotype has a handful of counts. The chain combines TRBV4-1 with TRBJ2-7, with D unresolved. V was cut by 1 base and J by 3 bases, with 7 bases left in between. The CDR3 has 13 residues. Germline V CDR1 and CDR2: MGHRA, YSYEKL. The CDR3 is CASSQGRDYEQYF. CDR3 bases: TGCGCCAGCAGCCAAGGCAGAGACTACGAGCAGTACTTC.

CDR3 amino acids: CSVGRYRRGEQFF. Written as DNA, the CDR3 is TGCAGCGTTGGAAGGTACCGGAGAGGAGAGCAGTTCTTC. The J gene is TRBJ2-5, the V gene TRBV29-1; no definite D call. The J call may be wrong; the DNA end is better matched by TRBJ2-1. The CDR3 is made up of 13 amino acids. Germline assignment: CDR1 SQVTM and CDR2 ANQGSEA.

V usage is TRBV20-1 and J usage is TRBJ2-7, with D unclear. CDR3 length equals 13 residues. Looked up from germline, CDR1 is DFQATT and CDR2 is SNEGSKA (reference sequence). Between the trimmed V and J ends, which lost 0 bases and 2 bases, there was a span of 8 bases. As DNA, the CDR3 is TGCAGTGCTAGAGATAGATCTCCCTACGAGCAGTACTTC. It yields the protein CSARDRSPYEQYF.

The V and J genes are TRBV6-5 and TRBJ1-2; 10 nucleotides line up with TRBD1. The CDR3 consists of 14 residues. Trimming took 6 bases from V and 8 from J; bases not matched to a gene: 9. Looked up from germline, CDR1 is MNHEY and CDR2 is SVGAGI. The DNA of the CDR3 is TGTGCCAGCAGACTGGGACAGGGGAAGGAAGGCTACACCTTC. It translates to CASRLGQGKEGYTF.

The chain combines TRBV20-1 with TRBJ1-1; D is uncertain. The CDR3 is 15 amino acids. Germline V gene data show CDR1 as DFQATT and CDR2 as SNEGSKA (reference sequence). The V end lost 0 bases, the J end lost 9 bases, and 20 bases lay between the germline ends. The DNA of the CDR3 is TGCAGTGCTAGAGATAGCAGATCGGGAAGGACTAAAGCTTTCTTT. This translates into CSARDSRSGRTKAFF.

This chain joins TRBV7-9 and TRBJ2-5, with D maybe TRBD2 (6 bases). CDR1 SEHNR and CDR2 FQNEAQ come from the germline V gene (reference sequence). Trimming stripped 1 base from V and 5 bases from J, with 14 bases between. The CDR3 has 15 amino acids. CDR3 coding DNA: TGTGCCAGCAGCTTAGAGGAGGGCTGGTTTGAGACCCAGTACTTC. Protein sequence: CASSLEEGWFETQYF.

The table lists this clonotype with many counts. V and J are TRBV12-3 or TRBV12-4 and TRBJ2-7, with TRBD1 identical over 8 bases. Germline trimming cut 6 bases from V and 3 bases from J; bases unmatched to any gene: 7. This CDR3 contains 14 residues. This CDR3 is CASSPTGQVYEQYF. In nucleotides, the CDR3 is TGTGCCAGCAGCCCGACGGGACAGGTCTACGAGCAGTACTTC.

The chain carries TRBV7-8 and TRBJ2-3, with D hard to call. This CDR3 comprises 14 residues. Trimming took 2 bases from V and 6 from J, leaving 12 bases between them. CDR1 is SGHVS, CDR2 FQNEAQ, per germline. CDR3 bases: TGTGCCAGCAGCTTACGTCTAGTACCGGATACGCAGTATTTT. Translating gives CASSLRLVPDTQYF.

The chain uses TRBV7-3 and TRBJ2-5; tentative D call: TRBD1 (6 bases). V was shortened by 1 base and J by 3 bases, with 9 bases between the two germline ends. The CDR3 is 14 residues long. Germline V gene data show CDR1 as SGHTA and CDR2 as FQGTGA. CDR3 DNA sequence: TGTGCCAGCAGCTTAAGTGAGGGGGAAGAGACCCAGTACTTC. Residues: CASSLSEGEETQYF.

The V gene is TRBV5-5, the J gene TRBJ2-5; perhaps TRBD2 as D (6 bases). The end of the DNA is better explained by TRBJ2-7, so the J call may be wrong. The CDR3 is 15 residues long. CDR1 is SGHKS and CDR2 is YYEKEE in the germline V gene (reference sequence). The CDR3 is CASSLEAAGTYEQYF. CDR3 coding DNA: TGTGCCAGCAGCTTGGAGGCAGCGGGTACCTACGAGCAGTACTTC.

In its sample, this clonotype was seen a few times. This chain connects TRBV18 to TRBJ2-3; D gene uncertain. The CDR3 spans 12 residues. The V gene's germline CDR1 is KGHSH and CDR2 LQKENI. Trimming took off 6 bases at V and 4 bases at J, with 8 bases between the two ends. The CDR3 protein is CASSTSADTQYF. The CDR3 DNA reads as TGTGCCAGCTCGACCTCCGCAGATACGCAGTATTTT.

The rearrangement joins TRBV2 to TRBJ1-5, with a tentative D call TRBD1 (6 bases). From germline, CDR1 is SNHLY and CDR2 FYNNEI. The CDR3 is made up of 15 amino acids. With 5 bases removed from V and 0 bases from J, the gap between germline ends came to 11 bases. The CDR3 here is CASSRDTLSNQPQHF. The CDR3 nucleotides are TGTGCCAGCAGTCGGGACACCCTTAGCAATCAGCCCCAGCATTTT.

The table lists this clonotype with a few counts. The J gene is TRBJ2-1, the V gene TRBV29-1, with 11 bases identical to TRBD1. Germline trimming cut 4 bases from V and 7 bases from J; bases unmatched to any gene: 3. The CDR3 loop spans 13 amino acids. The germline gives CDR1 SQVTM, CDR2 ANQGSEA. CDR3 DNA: TGCAGCGTTGGGACAGGGGGCCCAAATGAGCAGTTCTTC. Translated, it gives CSVGTGGPNEQFF.

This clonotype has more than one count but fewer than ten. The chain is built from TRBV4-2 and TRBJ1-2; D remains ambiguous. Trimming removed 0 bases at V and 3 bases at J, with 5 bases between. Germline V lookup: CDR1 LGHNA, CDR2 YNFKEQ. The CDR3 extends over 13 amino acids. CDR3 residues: CASSQEGHYGYTF. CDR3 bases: TGTGCCAGCAGCCAAGAGGGTCACTATGGCTACACCTTC.

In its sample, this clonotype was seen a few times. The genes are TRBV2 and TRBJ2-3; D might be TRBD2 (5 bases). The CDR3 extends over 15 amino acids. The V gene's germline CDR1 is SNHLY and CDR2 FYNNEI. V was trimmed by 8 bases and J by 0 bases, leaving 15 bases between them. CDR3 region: CASGESGKSTDTQYF. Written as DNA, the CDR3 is TGTGCCAGCGGGGAAAGCGGCAAGAGCACAGATACGCAGTATTTT. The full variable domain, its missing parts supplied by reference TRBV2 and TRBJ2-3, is EPEVTQTPSHQVTQMGQEVILRCVPISNHLYFYWYRQILGQKVEFLVSFYNNEISEKSEIFDDQFSVERPDGSNFTLKIRSTKLEDSAMYFCASGESGKSTDTQYFGPGTRLTVL.

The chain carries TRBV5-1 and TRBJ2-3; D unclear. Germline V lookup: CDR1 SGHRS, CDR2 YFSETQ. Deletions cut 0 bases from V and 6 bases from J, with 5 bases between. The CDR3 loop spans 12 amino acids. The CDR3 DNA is TGCGCCAGCAGCTTGGCCCAGGATACGCAGTATTTT. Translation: CASSLAQDTQYF.

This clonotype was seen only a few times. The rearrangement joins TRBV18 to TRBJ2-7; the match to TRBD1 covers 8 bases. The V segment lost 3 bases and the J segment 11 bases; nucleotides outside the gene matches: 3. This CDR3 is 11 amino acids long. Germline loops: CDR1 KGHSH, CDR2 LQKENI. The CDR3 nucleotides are TGTGCCAGCTCACCCGGACAGGGAAAGTACTTC. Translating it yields CASSPGQGKYF.

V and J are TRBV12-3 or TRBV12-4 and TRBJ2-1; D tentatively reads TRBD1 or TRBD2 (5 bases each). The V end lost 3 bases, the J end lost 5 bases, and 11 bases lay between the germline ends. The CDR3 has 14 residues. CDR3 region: CASSFSWGNNEQFF. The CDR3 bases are TGTGCCAGCAGTTTTTCGTGGGGGAACAATGAGCAGTTCTTC.

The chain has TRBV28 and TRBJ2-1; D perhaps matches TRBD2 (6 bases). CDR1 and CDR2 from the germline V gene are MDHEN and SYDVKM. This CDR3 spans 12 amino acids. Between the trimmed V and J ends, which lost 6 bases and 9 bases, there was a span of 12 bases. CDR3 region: CASRPLAGEQFF. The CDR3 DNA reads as TGTGCCAGCAGACCACTAGCTGGTGAGCAGTTCTTC.

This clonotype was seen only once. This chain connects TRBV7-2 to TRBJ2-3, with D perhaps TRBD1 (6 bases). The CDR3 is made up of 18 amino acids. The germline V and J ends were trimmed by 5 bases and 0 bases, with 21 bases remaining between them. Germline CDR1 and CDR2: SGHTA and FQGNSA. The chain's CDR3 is CASSPLPTGTWSTDTQYF. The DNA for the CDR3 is TGTGCCAGCAGCCCCCTCCCTACAGGGACCTGGAGCACAGATACGCAGTATTTT.

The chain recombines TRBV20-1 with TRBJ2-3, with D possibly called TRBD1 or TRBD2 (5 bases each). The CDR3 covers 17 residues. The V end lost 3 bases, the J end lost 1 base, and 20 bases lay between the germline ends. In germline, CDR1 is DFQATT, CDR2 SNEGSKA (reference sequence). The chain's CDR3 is CSASGKGTYSRTDTQYF. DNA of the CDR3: TGCAGTGCTAGTGGAAAAGGGACCTACTCTCGCACAGATACGCAGTATTTT.